Following are 5 T cell receptor beta chains from one sample sequenced in a study of blood T cell repertoires in COVID-19. The data were produced by immunoSEQ multiplex PCR, yet TCRdb's version contains in-frame clones alone and is incomplete. Here the sample spans approximately 280,000 clones, approximately 91% being singletons. Sequenced input: peripheral blood. Every receptor here comes from a man aged 45-60 years with acute or convalescent COVID-19.

The J gene is TRBJ1-4, the V gene TRBV18, with D possibly being TRBD1 (5 bases). Germline CDR1 is KGHSH and CDR2 is LQKENI. This CDR3 has 14 amino acids. Trimming pared 5 bases from V and 2 bases from J, leaving 9 bases between. The CDR3 spells CASSTRGTNEKLFF. The CDR3, as DNA: TGTGCCAGCTCAACCCGGGGGACTAATGAAAAACTGTTTTTT. Combining the CDR3 with reference TRBV18 and TRBJ1-4 gives the whole variable domain NAGVMQNPRHLVRRRGQEARLRCSPMKGHSHVYWYRQLPEEGLKFMVYLQKENIIDESGMPKERFSAEFPKEGPSILRIQQVVRGDSAAYFCASSTRGTNEKLFFGSGTQLSVL.

J is TRBJ2-2 and V is TRBV2; D possibly corresponds to TRBD1 (5 bases). V lost 6 bases and J lost 2, with 10 bases in between. The CDR3 covers 14 residues. Germline V gene data show CDR1 as SNHLY and CDR2 as FYNNEI. DNA for the CDR3: TGTGCCAGCAGGAGACAGACTAACACCGGGGAGCTGTTTTTT. It translates to CASRRQTNTGELFF.

The chain couples TRBV18 to TRBJ1-5; 7 nucleotides agree with TRBD1. This CDR3 comprises 17 residues. V was pared by 3 bases and J by 1 base, with 9 bases of the junction left unmatched. Germline-derived CDR1 and CDR2 are KGHSH and LQKENI. CDR3 amino acids: CASSPPGQAISNQPQHF. DNA of the CDR3: TGTGCCAGCTCACCCCCAGGACAGGCTATAAGCAATCAGCCCCAGCATTTT.

The chain employs TRBV19 and TRBJ1-1, with D possibly matching TRBD1 (5 bases). Germline values: CDR1 LNHDA, CDR2 SQIVND (reference sequence). V was clipped by 7 bases and J by 4 bases, with 19 bases between them. The CDR3 is 15 residues long. DNA for the CDR3: TGTGCCAGTACCACCCCGTTGGCCGGGGGCACTGAAGCTTTCTTT. Its translation is CASTTPLAGGTEAFF.

The chain is built from TRBV9 and TRBJ1-3; maybe TRBD1 (5 bases). V shed 2 bases and J shed 4 bases, with 13 bases lying between them. Germline values: CDR1 SGDLS, CDR2 YYNGEE. This CDR3 is 15 amino acids long. In nucleotides, the CDR3 is TGTGCCAGCAGCGTCGGCAGGGCGCGAGGAAACACCATATATTTT. Protein: CASSVGRARGNTIYF.